This T cell receptor beta chain was sequenced for a study of Ad26.COV2.S vaccination and SARS-CoV-2 variants (dated by TCRdb to 2020 to 2022). Study-wide context: Vaccine-arm donors were drawn from COV1001, a multicentre, randomized, double-blind, placebo-controlled phase I-IIa trial of Ad26.COV2.S in healthy adults. Dosing of Ad26.COV2.S was intramuscular, at either 5x10^10 or 1x10^11 viral particles, delivered as one shot or as two shots spaced 56 days apart. Sequencing of the TCRbeta repertoire served to evaluate the specificity and breadth of SARS-CoV-2-reactive T cell receptors following Ad26.COV2.S vaccination. The TCR-sequenced set comprised roughly 30 samples: roughly 19 Ad26.COV2.S vaccine recipients, 5 placebo recipients and 8 SARS-CoV-2 convalescent individuals. Participants in the trial were split at random into five groups of five each, receiving low-dose or high-dose Ad26.COV2.S once or twice, or else placebo on both occasions. Investigators did not know the trial group allocation while performing experiments and assessing outcomes.

TCRbeta CDR3 regions were sequenced with the immunoSEQ Assay. After extraction, genomic DNA underwent amplification by bias-controlled multiplex PCR, followed by high-throughput sequencing. The original methods were these. To quantify the absolute abundance of every unique TCRbeta CDR3 region, sequences were collapsed and filtered. T cell fraction was estimated by normalizing TCRbeta template counts to usable DNA, with usable DNA measured through amplification of reference genes found in all nucleated cells. Repertoire TCRs were annotated as SARS-CoV-2-specific by exact matching of V gene, CDR3 amino acid sequence and J gene to a known reactive TCR set. The reference SARS-CoV-2 TCR set was obtained from MIRA and was filtered for enrichment in COVID-19-positive ImmuneCODE repertoires, whereby public or cross-reactive TCRs were removed. Based on the MIRA antigens, annotated TCRs were further analysed at the level of specific ORF or position within ORF. Depth was the summed frequency of annotated unique rearrangements, while breadth was defined as annotated unique rearrangements over total unique productive rearrangements. TCR breadth was compared between groups using two-sided Wilcoxon rank-sum tests. TCRdb limited this immuneACCESS table to in-frame rearrangements with V and J called. A share of clones is missing; checked studies link under half to unresolved V genes, and the rest is unexplained. V and J calls and clone size are as listed in that table; D and trimming were resolved from the DNA. This sample lists about 390,000 clones; 92% were detected once. Under 2% of the sample is in the top ten clones.

Turning to this clone: The antigen it recognizes is unknown. No much larger clone exists at a distance of one base, and base qualities are not known.

V has 3 bases trimmed and J has 5 bases trimmed; junction bases matching no gene number 9. The germline V gene encodes CDR1 ENHRY and CDR2 SYGVKD. From the cysteine up to the phenylalanine, the CDR3 has a length of 15 residues. Just CDR3 DNA is preserved here, 45 bases in frame from base 1. The full study reports these points: After vaccination, substantial breadth of spike-specific CD8+ and CD4+ T cell responses was reported. Spike-specific TCR breadth was higher in Ad26.COV2.S recipients than in placebo recipients (P = 0.0014). Vaccine and placebo recipients had comparable non-spike TCR breadth, which fits with the vaccine containing only spike. The study was not powered to compare responses between vaccine doses or regimens. It was noted by the authors that total T cell responses may have been underestimated by the TCR breadth and depth analyses.

In light of the paper, this sample's treatment or condition label describes: roughly 20 received Ad26.COV2.S at low or high dose, single or two shots; several received placebo; per-sample allocation not given. For vaccine and placebo recipients, repertoires were sequenced using samples collected on day 63 after the first injection. Cohort 1b enrolled around 23 adults aged 18-55 years at a single site in Boston, USA, between 29 July and 7 August 2020. Ad26.COV2.S was a replication-incompetent adenovirus type 26 vector expressing a prefusion-stabilized SARS-CoV-2 spike protein from the original Wuhan strain.

The TCR comes from a person between 18 and 65 years old who received the Ad26.COV2.S COVID-19 vaccine or a placebo. The sequence joins TRBV10-3 to TRBJ1-2; TRBD1 lines up with 7 middle nucleotides. Sequences were derived from peripheral blood, sampled in a trial of Ad26.COV2.S vaccine versus placebo. The nucleotides read TGTGCCATCAGTGACCCCGGGACAGACTTATATGGCTACACCTTC. Translated, this is CAISDPGTDLYGYTF.